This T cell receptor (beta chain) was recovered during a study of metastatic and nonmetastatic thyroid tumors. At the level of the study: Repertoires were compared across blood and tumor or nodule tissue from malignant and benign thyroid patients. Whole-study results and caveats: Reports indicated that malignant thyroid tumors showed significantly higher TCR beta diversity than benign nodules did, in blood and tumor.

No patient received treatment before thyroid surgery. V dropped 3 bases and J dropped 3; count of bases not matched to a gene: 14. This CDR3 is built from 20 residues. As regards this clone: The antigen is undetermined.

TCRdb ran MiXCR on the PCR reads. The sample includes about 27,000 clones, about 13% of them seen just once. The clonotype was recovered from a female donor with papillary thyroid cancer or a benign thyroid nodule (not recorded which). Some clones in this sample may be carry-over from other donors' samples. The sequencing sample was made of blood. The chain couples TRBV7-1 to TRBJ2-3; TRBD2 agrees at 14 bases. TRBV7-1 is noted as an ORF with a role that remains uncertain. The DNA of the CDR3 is TGTGCCAGCAGCTCGGGACTAGCGGGAGTTTTCGGCCGGCCTACAGATACGCAGTATTTT. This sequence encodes CASSSGLAGVFGRPTDTQYF.